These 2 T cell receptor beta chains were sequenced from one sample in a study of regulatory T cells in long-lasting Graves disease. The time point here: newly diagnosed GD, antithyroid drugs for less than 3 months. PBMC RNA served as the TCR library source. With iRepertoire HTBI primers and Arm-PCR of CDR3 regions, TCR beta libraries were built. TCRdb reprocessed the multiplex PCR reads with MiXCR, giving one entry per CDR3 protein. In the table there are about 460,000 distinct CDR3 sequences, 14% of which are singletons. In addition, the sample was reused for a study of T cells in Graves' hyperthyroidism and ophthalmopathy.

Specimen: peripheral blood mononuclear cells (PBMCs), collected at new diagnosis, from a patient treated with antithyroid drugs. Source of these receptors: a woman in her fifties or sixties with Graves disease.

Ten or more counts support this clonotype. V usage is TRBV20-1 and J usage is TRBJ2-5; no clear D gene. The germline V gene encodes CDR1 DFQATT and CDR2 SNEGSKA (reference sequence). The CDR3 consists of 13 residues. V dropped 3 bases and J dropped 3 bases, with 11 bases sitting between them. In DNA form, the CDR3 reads TGCAGTGCTAGGTCCTGGGGTGAAGAGACCCAGTACTTC. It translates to CSARSWGEETQYF.

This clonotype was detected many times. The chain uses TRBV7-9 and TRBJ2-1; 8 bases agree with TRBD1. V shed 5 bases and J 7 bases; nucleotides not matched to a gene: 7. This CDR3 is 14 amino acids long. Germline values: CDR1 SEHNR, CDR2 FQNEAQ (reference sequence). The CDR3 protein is CASSPGQGRNEQFF. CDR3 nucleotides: TGTGCCAGCAGCCCCGGACAGGGTCGAAATGAGCAGTTCTTC.